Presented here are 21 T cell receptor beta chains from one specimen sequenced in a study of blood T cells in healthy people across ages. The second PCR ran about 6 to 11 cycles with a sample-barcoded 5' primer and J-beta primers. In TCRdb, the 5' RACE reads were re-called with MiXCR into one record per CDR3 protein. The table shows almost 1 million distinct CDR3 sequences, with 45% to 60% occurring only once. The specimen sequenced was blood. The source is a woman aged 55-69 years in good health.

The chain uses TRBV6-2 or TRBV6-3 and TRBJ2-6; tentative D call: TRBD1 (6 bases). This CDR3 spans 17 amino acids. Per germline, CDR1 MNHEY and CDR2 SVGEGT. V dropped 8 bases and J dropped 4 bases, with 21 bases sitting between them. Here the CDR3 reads CASRRWDTSSGANVLTF. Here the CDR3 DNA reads TGTGCCAGCCGGAGGTGGGACACGTCCTCCGGGGCCAACGTCCTGACTTTC.

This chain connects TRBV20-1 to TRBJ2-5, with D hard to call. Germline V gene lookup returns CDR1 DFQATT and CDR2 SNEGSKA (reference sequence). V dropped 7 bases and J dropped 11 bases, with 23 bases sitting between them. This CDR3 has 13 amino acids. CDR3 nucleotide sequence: TGCAGTGTTGACTCCCCCTCGAGAAATGAGCAGTACTTC. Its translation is CSVDSPSRNEQYF.

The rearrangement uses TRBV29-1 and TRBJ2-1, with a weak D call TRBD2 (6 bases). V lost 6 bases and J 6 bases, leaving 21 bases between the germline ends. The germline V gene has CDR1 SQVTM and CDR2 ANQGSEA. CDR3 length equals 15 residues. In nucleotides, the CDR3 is TGCAGCGTACCCCCTACCGGAGGGCCATTCAATGAGCAGTTCTTC. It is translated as CSVPPTGGPFNEQFF.

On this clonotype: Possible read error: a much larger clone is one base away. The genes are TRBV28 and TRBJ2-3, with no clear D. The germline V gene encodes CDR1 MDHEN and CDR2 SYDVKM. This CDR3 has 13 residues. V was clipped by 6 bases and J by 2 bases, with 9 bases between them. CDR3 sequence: CASSQGPTDTQYF. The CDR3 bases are TGTGCCAGCAGCCAAGGGCCCACAGATACGCAGTATTTT.

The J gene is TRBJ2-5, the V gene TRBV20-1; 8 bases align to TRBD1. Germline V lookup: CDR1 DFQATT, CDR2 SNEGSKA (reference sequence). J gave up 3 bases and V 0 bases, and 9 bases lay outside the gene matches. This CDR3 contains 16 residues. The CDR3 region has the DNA TGCAGTGCTAGAGACGGACAGGGCCAGGAGAAAGAGACCCAGTACTTC. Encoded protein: CSARDGQGQEKETQYF.

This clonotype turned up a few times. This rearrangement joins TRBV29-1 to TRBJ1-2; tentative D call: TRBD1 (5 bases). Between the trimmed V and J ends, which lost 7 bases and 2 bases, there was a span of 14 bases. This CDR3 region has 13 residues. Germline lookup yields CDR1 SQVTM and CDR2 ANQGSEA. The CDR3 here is CSARTGPNYGYTF. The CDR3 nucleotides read TGCAGCGCCCGGACGGGACCCAACTATGGCTACACCTTC.

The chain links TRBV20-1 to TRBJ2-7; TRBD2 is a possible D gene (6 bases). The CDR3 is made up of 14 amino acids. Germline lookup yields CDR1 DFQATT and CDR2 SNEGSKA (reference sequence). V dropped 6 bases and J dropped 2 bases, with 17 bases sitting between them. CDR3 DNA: TGCAGTGCGAAGAAGGCGGGGAACCCCTACGAGCAGTACTTC. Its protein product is CSAKKAGNPYEQYF.

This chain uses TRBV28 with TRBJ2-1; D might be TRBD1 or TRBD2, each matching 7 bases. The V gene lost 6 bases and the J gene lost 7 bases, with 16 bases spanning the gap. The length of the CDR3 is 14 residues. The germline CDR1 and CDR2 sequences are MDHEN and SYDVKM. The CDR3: CASSTRGRVNEQFF. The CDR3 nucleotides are TGTGCCAGCAGCACCAGGGGGAGGGTGAATGAGCAGTTCTTC. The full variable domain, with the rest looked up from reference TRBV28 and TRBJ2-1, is DVKVTQSSRYLVKRTGEKVFLECVQDMDHENMFWYRQDPGLGLRLIYFSYDVKMKEKGDIPEGYSVSREKKERFSLILESASTNQTSMYLCASSTRGRVNEQFFGPGTRLTVL.

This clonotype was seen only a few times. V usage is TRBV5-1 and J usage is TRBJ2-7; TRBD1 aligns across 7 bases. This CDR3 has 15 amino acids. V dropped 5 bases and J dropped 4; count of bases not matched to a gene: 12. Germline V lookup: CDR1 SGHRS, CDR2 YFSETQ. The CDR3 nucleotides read TGCGCCAGCAGTTCTACAGGGGACCCACAGTACGAGCAGTACTTC. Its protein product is CASSSTGDPQYEQYF.

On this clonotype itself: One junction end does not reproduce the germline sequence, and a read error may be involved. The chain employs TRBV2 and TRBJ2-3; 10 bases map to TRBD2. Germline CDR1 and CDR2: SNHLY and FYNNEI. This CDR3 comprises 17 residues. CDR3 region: CAGSEALAGEVPDTQYF. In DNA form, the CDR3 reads TGTGCCGGCAGTGAAGCTCTAGCGGGAGAAGTCCCAGATACGCAGTATTTT.

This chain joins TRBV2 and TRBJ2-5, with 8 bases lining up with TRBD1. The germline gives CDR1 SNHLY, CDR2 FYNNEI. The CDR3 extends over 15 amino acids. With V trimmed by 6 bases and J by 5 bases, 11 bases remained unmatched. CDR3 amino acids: CASRSRDRLRETQYF. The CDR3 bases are TGTGCCAGCAGAAGCCGGGACAGGCTCCGTGAGACCCAGTACTTC.

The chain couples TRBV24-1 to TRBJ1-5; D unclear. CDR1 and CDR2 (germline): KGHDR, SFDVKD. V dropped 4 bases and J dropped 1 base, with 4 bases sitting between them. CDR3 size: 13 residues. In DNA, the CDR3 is TGTGCCACCAGTGACAGGAGCAATCAGCCCCAGCATTTT. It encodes CATSDRSNQPQHF.

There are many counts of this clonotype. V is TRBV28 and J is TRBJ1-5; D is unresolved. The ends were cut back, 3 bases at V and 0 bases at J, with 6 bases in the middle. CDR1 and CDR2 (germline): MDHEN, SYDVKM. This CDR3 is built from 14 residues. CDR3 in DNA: TGTGCCAGCAGTTTCGCCGATAGCAATCAGCCCCAGCATTTT. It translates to CASSFADSNQPQHF.

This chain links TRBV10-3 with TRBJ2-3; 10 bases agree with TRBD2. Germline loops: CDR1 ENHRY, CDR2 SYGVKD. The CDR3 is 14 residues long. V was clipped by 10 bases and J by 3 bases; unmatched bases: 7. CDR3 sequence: CATNLAGVTDTQYF. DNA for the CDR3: TGTGCCACCAATCTAGCGGGAGTTACAGATACGCAGTATTTT.

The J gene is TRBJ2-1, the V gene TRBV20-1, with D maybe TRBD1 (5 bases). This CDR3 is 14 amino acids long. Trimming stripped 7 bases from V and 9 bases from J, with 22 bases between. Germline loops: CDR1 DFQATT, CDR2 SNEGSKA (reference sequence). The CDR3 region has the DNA TGCAGTGTGATCGGCTACCCCGAAAGGGGTGAGCAGTTCTTC. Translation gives CSVIGYPERGEQFF.

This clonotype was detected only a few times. CDR3 nucleotide sequence: TGTGCCACCAGCAGAGAACACAGTAGCTCTGGGGCCAACGTCCTGACTTTC. Protein sequence: CATSREHSSSGANVLTF. V is TRBV15 and J is TRBJ2-6; no reliable D call. Germline loops: CDR1 LNHNV, CDR2 YYDKDF (reference sequence). Trimming took 0 bases from V and 0 from J, leaving 9 bases between them. The CDR3 is made up of 17 amino acids.

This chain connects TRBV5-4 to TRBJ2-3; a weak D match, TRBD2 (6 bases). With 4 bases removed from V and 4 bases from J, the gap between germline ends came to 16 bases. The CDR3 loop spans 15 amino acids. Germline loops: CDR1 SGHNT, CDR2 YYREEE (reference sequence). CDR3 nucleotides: TGTGCCAGCAGCCCCGGAGGGCTAGCTGCAGATACGCAGTATTTT. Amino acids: CASSPGGLAADTQYF.

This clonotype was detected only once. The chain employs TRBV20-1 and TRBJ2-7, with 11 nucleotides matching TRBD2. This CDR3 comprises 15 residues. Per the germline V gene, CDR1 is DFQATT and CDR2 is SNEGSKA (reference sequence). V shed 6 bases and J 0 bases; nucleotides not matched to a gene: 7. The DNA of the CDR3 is TGCAGTGCCTTGCCGGGACTAGCGGCCTCCTACGAGCAGTACTTC. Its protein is CSALPGLAASYEQYF.

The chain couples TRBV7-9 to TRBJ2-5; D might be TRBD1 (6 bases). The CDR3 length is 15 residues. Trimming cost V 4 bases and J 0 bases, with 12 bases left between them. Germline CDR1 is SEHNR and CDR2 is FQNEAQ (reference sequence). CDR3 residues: CASSWGRDNQETQYF. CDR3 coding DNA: TGTGCCAGCAGCTGGGGCCGGGACAACCAAGAGACCCAGTACTTC. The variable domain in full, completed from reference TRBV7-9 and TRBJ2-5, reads DTGVSQNPRHKITKRGQNVTFRCDPISEHNRLYWYRQTLGQGPEFLTYFQNEAQLEKSRLLSDRFSAERPKGSFSTLEIQRTEQGDSAMYLCASSWGRDNQETQYFGPGTRLLVL.

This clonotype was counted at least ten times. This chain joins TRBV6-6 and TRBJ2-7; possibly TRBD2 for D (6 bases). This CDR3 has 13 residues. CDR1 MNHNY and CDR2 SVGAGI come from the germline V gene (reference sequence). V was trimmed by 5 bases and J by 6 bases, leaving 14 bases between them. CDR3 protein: CASSLGTLGEQYF. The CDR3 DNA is TGTGCCAGCAGTCTCGGGACTCTGGGCGAGCAGTACTTC.

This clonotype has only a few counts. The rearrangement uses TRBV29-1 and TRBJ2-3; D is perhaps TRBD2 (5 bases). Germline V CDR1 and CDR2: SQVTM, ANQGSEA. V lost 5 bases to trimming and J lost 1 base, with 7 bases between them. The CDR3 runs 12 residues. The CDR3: CSVTRGTDTQYF. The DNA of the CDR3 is TGCAGCGTTACTAGGGGCACAGATACGCAGTATTTT.